This is a list of T cell receptor beta chains from one sample in a study of blood T cell repertoires in COVID-19. TCRdb's table, derived via immunoSEQ multiplex PCR, lists solely in-frame clones and lacks some. This table holds 300,000 or so clones, roughly 90% found once. The specimen was peripheral blood. The source is a woman aged 25 to 45 with COVID-19, enrolled during active disease. Each CDR3 is given with its conserved first and last residue. A D gene is named only where the DNA matches it firmly. Clone size is stated in some rows and not others, as once, few, many or a class when expanded.

. | once | TRBJ2-7 | TRBV7-2 | CASSLVRSEQYF | TGTGCCAGCAGCTTAGTTCGTTCCGAGCAGTACTTC
. | . | TRBJ1-1 | TRBV4-1 | CASSQKTTLLSEAFF | TGCGCCAGCAGCCAGAAGACAACGCTTCTCTCTGAAGCTTTCTTT
. | . | TRBJ1-1 | TRBV18 | CASSPRQGLKNTEAFF | TGTGCCAGCTCACCGAGACAAGGACTGAAGAACACTGAAGCTTTCTTT
TRBD1 | . | TRBJ1-3 | TRBV2 | CASSPLGQLSSGNTIYF | TGTGCCAGCAGCCCTCTGGGACAGCTCAGCTCTGGAAACACCATATATTTT
TRBD1 | . | TRBJ2-7 | TRBV5-1 | CASSLGQASSYEQYF | TGCGCCAGCAGCCTCGGACAGGCAAGCTCCTACGAGCAGTACTTC
TRBD1 | . | TRBJ2-1 | TRBV24-1 | CATSDSGTGGDEQFF | TGTGCCACCAGTGATTCGGGGACAGGGGGCGATGAGCAGTTCTTC
. | . | TRBJ2-2 | TRBV19 | CASERLGDTGELFF | TGTGCCAGTGAAAGACTAGGAGACACCGGGGAGCTGTTTTTT
. | few | TRBJ1-2 | TRBV27 | CASRPRQENYGYTF | TGTGCCAGCAGACCCCGACAGGAGAACTATGGCTACACCTTC
TRBD2 | . | TRBJ2-1 | TRBV9 | CASSPGGGTSYNEQFF | TGTGCCAGCAGCCCCGGGGGGGGGACCTCCTACAATGAGCAGTTCTTC
TRBD1 | . | TRBJ2-7 | TRBV9 | CASSVGDRHYEQYF | TGTGCCAGCAGCGTAGGGGACAGGCACTACGAGCAGTACTTC
. | . | TRBJ1-1 | TRBV7-9 | CASRYEDSKNTEAFF | TGTGCCAGCAGATATGAGGACAGTAAGAACACTGAAGCTTTCTTT
TRBD1 | . | TRBJ2-4 | TRBV28 | CASRTGTGVGENIQYF | TGTGCCAGCAGAACGGGGACAGGGGTTGGGGAAAACATTCAGTACTTC
TRBD2 | . | TRBJ2-7 | TRBV2 | CASSGGSGRNEQYF | TGTGCCAGCAGTGGTGGTAGCGGGAGAAACGAGCAGTACTTC
TRBD1 | . | TRBJ2-5 | TRBV5-4 | CASSPRDRGEETQYF | TGTGCCAGCAGCCCCCGGGACAGGGGGGAAGAGACCCAGTACTTC
. | . | TRBJ1-2 | TRBV14 | CASSQSLGGYTF | TGTGCCAGCAGCCAATCCCTGGGCGGCTACACCTTC
. | . | TRBJ1-1 | TRBV5-4 | CASSFVPENTEAFF | TGTGCCAGCAGCTTTGTTCCAGAAAACACTGAAGCTTTCTTT
TRBD1 | . | TRBJ1-5 | TRBV6-2/TRBV6-3 | CASSYSGQGASQPQHF | TGTGCCAGCAGTTACTCGGGTCAGGGGGCCAGTCAGCCCCAGCATTTT
TRBD1 | . | TRBJ1-2 | TRBV5-1 | CASSPEGAYGYTF | TGCGCCAGCAGCCCTGAGGGGGCCTATGGCTACACCTTC
. | . | TRBJ2-7 | TRBV19 | CASSMEDGSYEQYF | TGTGCCAGTAGTATGGAGGACGGTTCCTACGAGCAGTACTTC
TRBD2 | . | TRBJ2-7 | TRBV19 | CASRLAGGTYEQYF | TGTGCCAGTAGATTAGCGGGAGGGACCTACGAGCAGTACTTC
. | . | TRBJ2-5 | TRBV24-1 | CATSDARETQYF | TGTGCCACCAGTGATGCCCGGGAGACCCAGTACTTC
TRBD1 | . | TRBJ1-2 | TRBV28 | CASRQTGQGFANYGYTF | TGTGCCAGCAGACAAACGGGACAGGGCTTTGCTAACTATGGCTACACCTTC
. | . | TRBJ1-1 | TRBV24-1 | CATSDGNTEAFF | TGTGCCACCAGTGACGGGAACACTGAAGCTTTCTTT
. | . | TRBJ1-1 | TRBV6-5 | CASSRGQNTEAFF | TGTGCCAGCAGTAGAGGACAAAACACTGAAGCTTTCTTT
TRBD1 | . | TRBJ1-4 | TRBV6-6 | CASSTGTGNEKLFF | TGTGCCAGCAGTACCGGGACAGGGAATGAAAAACTGTTTTTT
TRBD2 | . | TRBJ2-2 | TRBV6-6 | CASMGTSGTGELFF | TGTGCCAGCATGGGGACTAGCGGGACCGGGGAGCTGTTTTTT
. | . | TRBJ1-1 | TRBV7-8 | CASSFAGEAFF | TGTGCCAGCAGCTTCGCAGGAGAAGCTTTCTTT
. | . | TRBJ1-6 | TRBV3-1/TRBV3-2 | CASRTSGTGDSPLHF | TGTGCCAGCAGAACATCTGGGACGGGGGATTCACCCCTCCACTTT